This TCR beta chain was observed in a study of long-term antiretroviral therapy in people with HIV. Study-wide findings and caveats: ART preceded a rise in diversity that nonetheless stayed lower than in transplant donor controls. Participants lacked recorded data on ART adherence, viral resistance or therapy changes.

At the survey level, the v3.0 immunoSEQ assay was run. The target of sequencing was about 35,000-50,000 T-cell genomes per sample. Here immunoSEQ multiplex PCR was the method, and the copy in TCRdb shows in-frame clones only, minus some. The sample includes 26,000 or so clones, roughly 80% of them seen just once. Everyone in the study who had HIV was treated in the United States. In its sample, this clone was seen once. Its antigen is not known. There are 15 residues in the CDR3. This chain connects TRBV21-1 to TRBJ2-7; TRBD2, the table's D call, lacks a check against the DNA. TRBV21-1 is noted as a pseudogene. This sample comprised unsorted PBMCs, obtained 0.8 years before starting antiretroviral therapy. This receptor was obtained from a man in his late teens or twenties with HIV. CDR3 loop: CASSMGLAATYEQYF. CDR3 coding DNA: TGTGCCAGCAGCATGGGACTAGCGGCTACCTACGAGCAGTACTTC.